This TCR beta chain was retrieved from a study of blood T cells in healthy people across ages. Overall study results and limits: In older individuals, TCR beta diversity per million T cells was lower, falling roughly linearly with age.

About this clonotype itself: Its target is not known.

Individuals who donated were healthy Caucasians from Russia aged about 6 to 90. Per sample, no less than 5.5 micrograms of total RNA were extracted. A J-beta primer mix and a sample-barcoded 5' primer were used in a second PCR of about 7 to 12 cycles. A single record per CDR3 protein comes from TCRdb applying MiXCR to the 5' RACE reads. The sample lists around 750,000 distinct CDR3 sequences, 50% to 65% occurring once. The CDR3 has 18 amino acids. Trimming removed 4 bases from V and 3 bases from J; junction bases left unmatched: 6. The germline CDR1 and CDR2 sequences are SGDLS and YYNGEE. The specimen was blood. The receptor was isolated from an elderly man in good health. J is TRBJ2-2 and V is TRBV9; 16 nucleotides align to TRBD2. The CDR3 region is CASSQGLAGGPHTGELFF. Here the CDR3 DNA reads TGTGCCAGCAGCCAGGGACTAGCGGGAGGGCCCCACACCGGGGAGCTGTTTTTT.